This paragraph reports one TCR beta chain. Here immunoSEQ multiplex PCR was the method, and the copy in TCRdb shows in-frame clones only, minus some. The data hold 75,000 to 100,000 clones, with about nine tenths observed a single time. This specimen comes from a study of T cell changes during pregnancy in multiple sclerosis. The sequences come from peripheral blood, collected in the second trimester of pregnancy. The sequence was obtained from a female donor in good health, enrolled as a control in a pregnancy study.

As DNA, the CDR3 is TGTGCCAGCAGCCCCAATTGGGGGCAAGAAAAACTGTTTTTT. Protein: CASSPNWGQEKLFF. The chain couples TRBV7-2 to TRBJ1-4; D possibly corresponds to TRBD1 (6 bases). Deletions cut 5 bases from V and 8 bases from J, with 15 bases between. Germline lookup yields CDR1 SGHTA and CDR2 FQGNSA. The CDR3 runs to 14 residues.